This TCR beta chain was obtained from a study of CD8 T cells in Susac syndrome. Through negative isolation, CD4+ and CD8+ T cells were obtained, while TEMRA cells were enriched using FACS. An input of about 0.5 to 1 ug of RNA was subjected to reverse transcription using random hexamers. Multiplex PCR with immunoSEQ amplified the TCR beta CDR3 across 54 Vbeta and 13 Jbeta. TCRdb itself ran the immunoSEQ multiplex PCR reads through MiXCR, one entry per CDR3 protein. The repertoire has 150,000 to 200,000 distinct CDR3 sequences, 90% to 95% of them found once; the top ten carry about 0.13%. The length of the CDR3 is 14 residues. Germline CDR1 SGHTA, CDR2 FQGNSA. Trimming took 8 bases from V and 2 from J, leaving 14 bases between them.

V and J are TRBV7-2 and TRBJ2-3, with no clear D. This clonotype was obtained from a human donor in good health. The sequenced material came from CD4+ T cells from PBMCs. For the CDR3, the DNA is TGTGCCAGCCGCGCGCTAGACCCCACAGATACGCAGTATTTT. Amino acids: CASRALDPTDTQYF.